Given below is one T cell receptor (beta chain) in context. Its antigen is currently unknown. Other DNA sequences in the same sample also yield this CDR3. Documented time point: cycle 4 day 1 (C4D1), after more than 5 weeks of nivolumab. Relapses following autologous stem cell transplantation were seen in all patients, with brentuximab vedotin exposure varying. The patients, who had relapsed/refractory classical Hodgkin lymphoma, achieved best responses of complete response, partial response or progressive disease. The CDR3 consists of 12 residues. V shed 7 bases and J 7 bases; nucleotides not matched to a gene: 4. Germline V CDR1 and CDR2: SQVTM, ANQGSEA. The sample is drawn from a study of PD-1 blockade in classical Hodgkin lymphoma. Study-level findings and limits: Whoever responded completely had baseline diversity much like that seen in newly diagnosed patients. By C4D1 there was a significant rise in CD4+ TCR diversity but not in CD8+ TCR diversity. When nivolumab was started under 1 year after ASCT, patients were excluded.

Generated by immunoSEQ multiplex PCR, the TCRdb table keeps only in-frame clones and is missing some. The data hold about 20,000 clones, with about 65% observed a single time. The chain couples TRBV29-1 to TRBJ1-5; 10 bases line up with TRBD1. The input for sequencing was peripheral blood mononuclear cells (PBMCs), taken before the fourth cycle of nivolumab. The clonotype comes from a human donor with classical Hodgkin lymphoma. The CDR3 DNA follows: TGCAGCGCAGGGACAGGGGCCCAGCCCCAGCATTTT. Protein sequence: CSAGTGAQPQHF.